Below are 14 T cell receptor beta chains sequenced from a single sample in a study of vaccination and CD4 T cells after COVID-19. At the Johns Hopkins FTIC core, DNA taken from cultured CD4+ T cells was sequenced by way of the Oncomine TCR Beta short-read assay. TCRdb redid the calling of the PCR reads with MiXCR, one entry per CDR3 protein. The sample consists of approximately 2,000 distinct CDR3 sequences, 15% to 20% of them appearing once. What these receptors recognize is not known. The treatment: roughly ten-day PBMC culture with coronavirus spike peptide pools or control peptides (ViraFEST assay). Those CD4+ T cells from the unexposed donor predate the COVID-19 pandemic (2011-2018). Specimen: CD4+ T cells from blood, cultured in vitro. The receptor source for this set is a human donor in good health.

This clonotype is medium-sized in the sample. This sequence joins TRBV7-2 and TRBJ2-7, with no clear D. V lost 0 bases, J lost 3 bases, and 12 bases lay in between. CDR1 and CDR2 from the germline V gene are SGHTA and FQGNSA. This CDR3 region has 15 residues. The CDR3 DNA follows: TGTGCCAGCAGCTTAGCATGGGGATTCCTCTACGAGCAGTACTTC. Protein sequence: CASSLAWGFLYEQYF.

This clonotype is classed as medium-sized. The rearrangement uses TRBV27 and TRBJ1-1; 7 bases map to TRBD1. CDR1 and CDR2 from the germline V gene are MNHEY and SMNVEV (reference sequence). The CDR3 has 17 amino acids. CDR3 nucleotide sequence: TGTGGTGCCACCAGGTCCAGCACTCGAGACAGGGAATGTGAAGCTTTCTTT. This gives the protein CGATRSSTRDRECEAFF.

In this sample, this clonotype turned up a few times. The chain links TRBV5-1 to TRBJ1-6, with 9 bases lining up with TRBD1. The CDR3 totals 16 residues. Germline CDR1 reads SGHRS; CDR2 reads YFSETQ. With 4 bases clipped from V and 10 bases from J, the junction kept 12 bases outside the gene matches. The CDR3 protein is CASSTGQGTTSSPLHF. The CDR3, as DNA: TGCGCCAGCAGCACCGGACAGGGGACAACGAGCTCACCCCTCCACTTT.

This clonotype has just a few counts. This chain uses TRBV11-1 with TRBJ1-1; D not certain. Germline V lookup: CDR1 SGHAT, CDR2 FQDESV (reference sequence). V was trimmed by 6 bases and J by 0 bases, leaving 8 bases between them. This CDR3 has 13 residues. The CDR3 DNA reads TGTGCCAGCAGAGGAATTTTGAACACTGAAGCTTTCTTT. The encoded protein is CASRGILNTEAFF.

The V gene is TRBV19, the J gene TRBJ2-2; possibly TRBD1 for D (6 bases). There are 15 residues in the CDR3. Germline V gene sequence: CDR1 LNHDA, CDR2 SQIVND (reference sequence). Between the trimmed V and J ends, which lost 4 bases and 5 bases, there was a span of 14 bases. CDR3: CASSTGDTGTGELFF. CDR3 coding DNA: TGTGCCAGTAGTACAGGGGACACGGGGACCGGGGAGCTGTTTTTT.

This clonotype is termed medium-sized (0.01 to 0.1%). This sequence joins TRBV10-3 and TRBJ2-5; D may be TRBD1 (6 bases). CDR3 length: 13 amino acids. The V end lost 6 bases, the J end lost 2 bases, and 10 bases lay between the germline ends. Looked up from germline, CDR1 is ENHRY and CDR2 is SYGVKD. Here the CDR3 DNA reads TGTGCCATCAGCGGACAGATTCAAGAGACCCAGTACTTC. This sequence encodes CAISGQIQETQYF.

This chain links TRBV5-1 with TRBJ1-6; D possibly corresponds to TRBD1 (6 bases). Germline values: CDR1 SGHRS, CDR2 YFSETQ. V dropped 4 bases and J dropped 6 bases, with 11 bases sitting between them. The CDR3 length is 14 residues. The CDR3 is CASSPTGLNSPLHF. DNA of the CDR3: TGCGCCAGCAGCCCGACAGGCCTTAATTCACCCCTCCACTTT.

This clonotype is large in the sample. The J gene is TRBJ1-5, the V gene TRBV27; 8 bases fit TRBD1. V lost 5 bases, J lost 0 bases, and 9 bases stayed unmatched. Looked up from germline, CDR1 is MNHEY and CDR2 is SMNVEV (reference sequence). The CDR3 length is 17 residues. The CDR3 here is CASSPRTGTVSNQPQHF. The CDR3 nucleotides read TGTGCCAGCAGTCCCCGGACAGGGACCGTTAGCAATCAGCCCCAGCATTTT.

This clonotype has only a few counts. V and J are TRBV6-5 and TRBJ2-4; D possibly uses TRBD1 or TRBD2 (6 bases each). The CDR3 has 18 residues. The germline V gene has CDR1 MNHEY and CDR2 SVGAGI. The V gene lost 0 bases and the J gene lost 3 bases, with 18 bases spanning the gap. The CDR3 region has the DNA TGTGCCAGCAGTTACTCGGGGGGCGGGGCGACGGGCAAAAACATTCAGTACTTC. Amino acids: CASSYSGGGATGKNIQYF.

The V call is TRBV6-1, the J call TRBJ2-7; TRBD2 might be the D (6 bases). The V end lost 6 bases, the J end lost 4 bases, and 13 bases lay between the germline ends. Germline CDR1 MNHNS, CDR2 SASEGT. This CDR3 region has 13 residues. CDR3 bases: TGTGCCAGCAGGACTAGACGGAATTACGAGCAGTACTTC. This sequence encodes CASRTRRNYEQYF.

This clonotype was detected only a few times. The CDR3 reads CASNIQGEETQYF. As DNA, the CDR3 is TGTGCCAGCAACATCCAGGGGGAAGAGACCCAGTACTTC. The chain carries TRBV2 and TRBJ2-5; TRBD1 agrees at 7 bases. The CDR3 has 13 amino acids. After removal of 7 bases from V and 3 bases from J, the junction contained 5 bases not matched to a gene. CDR1 is SNHLY and CDR2 is FYNNEI in the germline V gene.

The chain links TRBV9 to TRBJ2-2; maybe TRBD2 (6 bases). Deletions cut 3 bases from V and 0 bases from J, with 9 bases between. CDR1 and CDR2 (germline): SGDLS, YYNGEE. The CDR3 covers 15 residues. The CDR3 nucleotides are TGTGCCAGCAGCGCGCTAGCGACGAACACCGGGGAGCTGTTTTTT. This gives the protein CASSALATNTGELFF.

In its sample, this clonotype is medium-sized. The chain uses TRBV20-1 and TRBJ1-1; 8 bases map to TRBD1. Germline V gives CDR1 DFQATT, CDR2 SNEGSKA (reference sequence). This CDR3 has 14 residues. V lost 5 bases and J lost 10; bases outside the gene matches: 15. The CDR3 DNA sequence: TGCAGTGCTGGCCCGACAGGGGCAGGAGGAACAGCTTTCTTT. Encoded protein: CSAGPTGAGGTAFF.

This chain joins TRBV11-2 and TRBJ2-2; D might be TRBD1 (6 bases). There are 15 residues in the CDR3. Germline V gene lookup returns CDR1 SGHAT and CDR2 FQNNGV. V lost 5 bases and J lost 12, with 22 bases in between. CDR3 bases: TGTGCCAGCAGCGGGGTTAGGGGGACCCCTGGGCAGCTGTTTTTT. Amino acid sequence: CASSGVRGTPGQLFF.